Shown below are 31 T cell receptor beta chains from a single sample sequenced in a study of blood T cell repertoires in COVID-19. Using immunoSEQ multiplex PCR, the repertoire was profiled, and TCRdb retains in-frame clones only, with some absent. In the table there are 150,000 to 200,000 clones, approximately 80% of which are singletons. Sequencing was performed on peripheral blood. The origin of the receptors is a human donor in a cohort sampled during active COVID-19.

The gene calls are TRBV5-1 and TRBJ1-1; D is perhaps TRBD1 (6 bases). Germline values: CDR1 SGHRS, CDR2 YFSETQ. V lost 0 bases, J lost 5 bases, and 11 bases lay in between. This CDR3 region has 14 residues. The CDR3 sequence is CASSLVGGETEAFF. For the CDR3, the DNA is TGCGCCAGCAGCTTGGTAGGGGGAGAAACTGAAGCTTTCTTT.

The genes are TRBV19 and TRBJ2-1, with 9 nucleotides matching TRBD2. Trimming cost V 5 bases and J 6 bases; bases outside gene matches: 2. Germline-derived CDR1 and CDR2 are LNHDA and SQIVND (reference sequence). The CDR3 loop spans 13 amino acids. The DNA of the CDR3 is TGTGCCAGTAGTCCGGGACTAGCCAATGAGCAGTTCTTC. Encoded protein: CASSPGLANEQFF.

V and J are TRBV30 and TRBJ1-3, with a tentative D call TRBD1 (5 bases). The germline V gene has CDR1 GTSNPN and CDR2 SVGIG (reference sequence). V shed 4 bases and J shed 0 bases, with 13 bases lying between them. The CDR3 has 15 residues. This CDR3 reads CAWTAGLDSGNTIYF. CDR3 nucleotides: TGTGCCTGGACGGCAGGGTTGGACTCTGGAAACACCATATATTTT.

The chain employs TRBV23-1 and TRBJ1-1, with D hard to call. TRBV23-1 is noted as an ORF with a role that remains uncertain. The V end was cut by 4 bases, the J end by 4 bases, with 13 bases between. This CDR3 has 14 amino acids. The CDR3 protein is CASSPSPPGTEAFF. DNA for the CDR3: TGCGCCAGCAGTCCCTCGCCCCCCGGCACTGAAGCTTTCTTT.

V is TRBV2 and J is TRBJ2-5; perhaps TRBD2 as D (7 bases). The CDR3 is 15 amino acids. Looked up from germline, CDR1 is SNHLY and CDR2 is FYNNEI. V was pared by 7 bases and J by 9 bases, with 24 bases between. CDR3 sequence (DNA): TGTGCCAGCACCACAGGGAAGGACGGTCGGGGGGCCCAGTACTTC. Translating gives CASTTGKDGRGAQYF. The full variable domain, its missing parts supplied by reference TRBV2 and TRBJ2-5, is EPEVTQTPSHQVTQMGQEVILRCVPISNHLYFYWYRQILGQKVEFLVSFYNNEISEKSEIFDDQFSVERPDGSNFTLKIRSTKLEDSAMYFCASTTGKDGRGAQYFGPGTRLLVL.

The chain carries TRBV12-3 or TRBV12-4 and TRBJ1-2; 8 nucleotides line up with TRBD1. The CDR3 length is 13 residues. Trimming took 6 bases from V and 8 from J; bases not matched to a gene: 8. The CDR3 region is CASSPDRGRGYTF. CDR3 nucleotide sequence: TGTGCCAGCAGCCCCGACAGGGGACGGGGCTACACCTTC.

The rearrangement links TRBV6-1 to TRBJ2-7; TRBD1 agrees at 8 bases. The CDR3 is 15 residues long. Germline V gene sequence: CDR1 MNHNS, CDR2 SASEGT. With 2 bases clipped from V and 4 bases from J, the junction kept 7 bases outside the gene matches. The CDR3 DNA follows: TGTGCCAGCAGTGAATTCGGGACAGGTCAGTACGAGCAGTACTTC. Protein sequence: CASSEFGTGQYEQYF.

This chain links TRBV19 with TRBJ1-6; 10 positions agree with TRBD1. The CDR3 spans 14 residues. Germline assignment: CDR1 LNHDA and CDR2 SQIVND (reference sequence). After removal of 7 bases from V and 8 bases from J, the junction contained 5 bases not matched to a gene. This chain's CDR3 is CASKAGTGDSPLHF. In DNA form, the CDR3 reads TGTGCCAGTAAAGCCGGGACAGGGGATTCACCCCTCCACTTT.

The CDR3 sequence: CAISERTGGIDEQYF. The CDR3 DNA is TGTGCCATCAGTGAGCGGACAGGGGGCATCGACGAGCAGTACTTC. V usage is TRBV10-3 and J usage is TRBJ2-7; 11 bases are a match to TRBD1. The CDR3 contains 15 residues. In germline, CDR1 is ENHRY, CDR2 SYGVKD. The J segment lost 5 bases and the V segment lost 2 bases, leaving 5 bases of the junction unmatched.

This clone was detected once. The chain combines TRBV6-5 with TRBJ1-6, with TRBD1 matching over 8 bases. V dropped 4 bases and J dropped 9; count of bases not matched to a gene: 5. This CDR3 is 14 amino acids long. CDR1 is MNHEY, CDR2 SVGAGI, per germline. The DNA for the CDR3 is TGTGCCAGCAGTTCTGAGGACAGGGCTTCACCCCTCCACTTT. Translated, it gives CASSSEDRASPLHF.

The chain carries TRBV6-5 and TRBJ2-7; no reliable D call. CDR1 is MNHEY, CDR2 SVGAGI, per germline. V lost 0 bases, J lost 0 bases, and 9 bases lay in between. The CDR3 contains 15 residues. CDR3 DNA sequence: TGTGCCAGCAGTTACTCGAGCGTACTCTCCTACGAGCAGTACTTC. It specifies CASSYSSVLSYEQYF.

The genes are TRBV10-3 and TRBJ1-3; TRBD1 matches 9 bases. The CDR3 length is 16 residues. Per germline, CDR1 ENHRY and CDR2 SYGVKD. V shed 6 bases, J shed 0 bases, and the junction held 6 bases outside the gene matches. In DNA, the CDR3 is TGTGCCATCAGCCGGACAGGGGAACACTCTGGAAACACCATATATTTT. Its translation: CAISRTGEHSGNTIYF.

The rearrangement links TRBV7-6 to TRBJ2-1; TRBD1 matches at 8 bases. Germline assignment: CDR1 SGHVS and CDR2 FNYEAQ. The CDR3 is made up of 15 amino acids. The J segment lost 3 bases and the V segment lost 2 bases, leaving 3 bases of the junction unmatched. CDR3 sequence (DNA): TGTGCCAGCAGCTTAAGGACAGGGCACTACAATGAGCAGTTCTTC. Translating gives CASSLRTGHYNEQFF.

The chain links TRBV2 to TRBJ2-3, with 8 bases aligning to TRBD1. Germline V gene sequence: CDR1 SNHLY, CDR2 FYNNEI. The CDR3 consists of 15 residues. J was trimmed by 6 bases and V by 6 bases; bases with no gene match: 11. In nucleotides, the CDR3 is TGTGCCAGCAGGGCATGGACAGGGAGGTCGGATACGCAGTATTTT. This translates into CASRAWTGRSDTQYF.

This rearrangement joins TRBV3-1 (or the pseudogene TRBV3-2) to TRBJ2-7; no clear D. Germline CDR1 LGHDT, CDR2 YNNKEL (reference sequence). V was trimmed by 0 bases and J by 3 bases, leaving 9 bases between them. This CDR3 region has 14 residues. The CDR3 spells CASSQEPGSYEQYF. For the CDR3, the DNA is TGTGCCAGCAGCCAAGAGCCGGGTAGCTACGAGCAGTACTTC.

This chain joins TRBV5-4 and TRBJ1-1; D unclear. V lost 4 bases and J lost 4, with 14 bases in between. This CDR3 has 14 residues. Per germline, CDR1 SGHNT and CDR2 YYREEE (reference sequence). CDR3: CASSQDLETTEAFF. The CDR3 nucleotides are TGTGCCAGCAGCCAAGACTTAGAGACCACTGAAGCTTTCTTT.

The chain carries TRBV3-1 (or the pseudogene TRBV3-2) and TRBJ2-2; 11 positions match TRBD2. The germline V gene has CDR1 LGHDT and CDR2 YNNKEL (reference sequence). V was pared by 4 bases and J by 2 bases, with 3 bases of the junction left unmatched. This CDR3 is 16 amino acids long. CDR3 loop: CASSRLAGRNTGELFF. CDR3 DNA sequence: TGTGCCAGCAGCCGACTAGCGGGGCGCAACACCGGGGAGCTGTTTTTT.

CDR3 sequence reads: CASSIAAGTYEQYF. The CDR3 region has the DNA TGTGCCAGTAGTATCGCAGCAGGGACCTACGAGCAGTACTTC. The V gene is TRBV19, the J gene TRBJ2-7; D may be TRBD1 (5 bases). CDR3 length equals 14 residues. Trimming took 3 bases from V and 2 from J, leaving 11 bases between them. Germline V gives CDR1 LNHDA, CDR2 SQIVND (reference sequence).

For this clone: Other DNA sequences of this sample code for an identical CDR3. CDR3 in DNA: TGCAGCGTTGACCGGGGGTTGGACACTGAAGCTTTCTTT. It codes for CSVDRGLDTEAFF. The chain links TRBV29-1 to TRBJ1-1; TRBD1 is a possible D gene (5 bases). This CDR3 has 13 residues. Germline V gene lookup returns CDR1 SQVTM and CDR2 ANQGSEA. The ends were cut back, 3 bases at V and 3 bases at J, with 11 bases in the middle.

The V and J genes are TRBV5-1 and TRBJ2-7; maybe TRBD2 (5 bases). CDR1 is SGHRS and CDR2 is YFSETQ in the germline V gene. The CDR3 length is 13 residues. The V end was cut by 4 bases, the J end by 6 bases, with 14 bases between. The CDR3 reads CASSVAGGSEQYF. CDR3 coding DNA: TGCGCCAGCAGCGTCGCGGGTGGAAGCGAGCAGTACTTC. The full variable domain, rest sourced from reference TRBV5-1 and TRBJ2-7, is KAGVTQTPRYLIKTRGQQVTLSCSPISGHRSVSWYQQTPGQGLQFLFEYFSETQRNKGNFPGRFSGRQFSNSRSEMNVSTLELGDSALYLCASSVAGGSEQYFGPGTRLTVT.

The CDR3 spells CATSAYQETQYF. The CDR3 DNA follows: TGTGCCACCAGTGCGTACCAAGAGACCCAGTACTTC. This chain joins TRBV24-1 and TRBJ2-5; D gene unclear. The V end lost 5 bases, the J end lost 0 bases, and 3 bases lay between the germline ends. The CDR3 has 12 residues. Per germline, CDR1 KGHDR and CDR2 SFDVKD.

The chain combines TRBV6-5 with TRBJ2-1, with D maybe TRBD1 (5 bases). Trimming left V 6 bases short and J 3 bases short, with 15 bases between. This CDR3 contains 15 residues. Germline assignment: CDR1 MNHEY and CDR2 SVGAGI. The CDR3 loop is CASRRQPTDYNEQFF. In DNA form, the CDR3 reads TGTGCCAGCAGGAGACAGCCGACAGACTACAATGAGCAGTTCTTC.

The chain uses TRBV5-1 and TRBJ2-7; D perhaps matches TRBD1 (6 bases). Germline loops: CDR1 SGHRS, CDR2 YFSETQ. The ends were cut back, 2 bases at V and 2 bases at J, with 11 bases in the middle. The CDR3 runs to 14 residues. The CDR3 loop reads CASSFFEGAYEQYF. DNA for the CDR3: TGCGCCAGCAGCTTCTTCGAGGGGGCCTACGAGCAGTACTTC.

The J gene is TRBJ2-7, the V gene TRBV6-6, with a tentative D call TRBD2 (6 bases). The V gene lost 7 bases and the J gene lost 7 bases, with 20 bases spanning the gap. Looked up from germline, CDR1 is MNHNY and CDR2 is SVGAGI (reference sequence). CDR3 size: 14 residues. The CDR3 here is CASTIHGGKGEQYF. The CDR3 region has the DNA TGTGCCAGCACCATACATGGGGGGAAAGGGGAGCAGTACTTC.

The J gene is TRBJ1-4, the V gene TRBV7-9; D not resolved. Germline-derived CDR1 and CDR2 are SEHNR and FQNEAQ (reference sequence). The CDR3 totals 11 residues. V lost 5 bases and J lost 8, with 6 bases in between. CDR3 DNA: TGTGCCAGCAGCCAACAGGAAAAACTGTTTTTT. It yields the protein CASSQQEKLFF.

DNA for the CDR3: TGCGCCAGCAGCTTGGCGGCGGACTACGAGCAGTACTTC. It translates to CASSLAADYEQYF. The V gene is TRBV5-1, the J gene TRBJ2-7, with unresolved D. This CDR3 contains 13 residues. The V gene lost 0 bases and the J gene lost 3 bases, with 7 bases spanning the gap. Germline CDR1 reads SGHRS; CDR2 reads YFSETQ.

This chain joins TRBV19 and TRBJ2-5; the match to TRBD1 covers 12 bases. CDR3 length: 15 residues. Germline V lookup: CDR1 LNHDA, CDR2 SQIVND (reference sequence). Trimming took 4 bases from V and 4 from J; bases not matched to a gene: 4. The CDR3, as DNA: TGTGCCAGTAGTACCGGGACAGGGGGCTTAGAGACCCAGTACTTC. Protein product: CASSTGTGGLETQYF.

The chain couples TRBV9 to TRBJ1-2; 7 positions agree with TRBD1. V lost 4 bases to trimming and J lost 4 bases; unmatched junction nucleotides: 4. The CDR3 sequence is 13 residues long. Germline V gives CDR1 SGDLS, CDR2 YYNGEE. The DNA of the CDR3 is TGTGCCAGCAGCTCACGACAGGGCTATGGCTACACCTTC. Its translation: CASSSRQGYGYTF.

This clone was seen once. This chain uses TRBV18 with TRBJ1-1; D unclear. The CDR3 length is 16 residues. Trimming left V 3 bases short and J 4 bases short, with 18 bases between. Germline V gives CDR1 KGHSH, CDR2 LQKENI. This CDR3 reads CASSPGPSAGSTEAFF. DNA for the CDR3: TGTGCCAGCTCACCCGGGCCCTCGGCGGGAAGCACTGAAGCTTTCTTT. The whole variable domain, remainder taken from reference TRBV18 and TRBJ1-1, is NAGVMQNPRHLVRRRGQEARLRCSPMKGHSHVYWYRQLPEEGLKFMVYLQKENIIDESGMPKERFSAEFPKEGPSILRIQQVVRGDSAAYFCASSPGPSAGSTEAFFGQGTRLTVV.

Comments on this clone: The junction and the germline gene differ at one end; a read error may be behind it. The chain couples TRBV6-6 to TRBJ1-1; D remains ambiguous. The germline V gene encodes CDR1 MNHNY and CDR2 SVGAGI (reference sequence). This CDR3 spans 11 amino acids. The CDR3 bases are TGTGCCAGCAGTCCGAACAGTGAAGCTTTCTTT. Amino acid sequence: CASSPNSEAFF.

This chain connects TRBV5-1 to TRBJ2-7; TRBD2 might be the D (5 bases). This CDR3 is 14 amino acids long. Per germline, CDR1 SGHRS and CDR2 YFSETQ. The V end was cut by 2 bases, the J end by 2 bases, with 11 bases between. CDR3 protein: CASSLDPGTYEQYF. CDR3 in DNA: TGCGCCAGCAGCTTAGACCCGGGAACCTACGAGCAGTACTTC.